This TCR beta chain comes out of a study of T cell responses to AZD1222 COVID-19 vaccine. Regarding the study as a whole: With two AZD1222 doses given, Spike-specific TCR breadth and depth both rose.

Assay used: immunoSEQ multiplex PCR; TCRdb lists only in-frame clones, some missing. In the table there are fewer than 200,000 clones, about 92% of which are singletons. This CDR3 spans 15 amino acids. V gave up 1 base and J gave up 0 bases, with 7 bases separating them. Germline V lookup: CDR1 LGHDT, CDR2 YNNKEL (reference sequence). On this clone itself: The antigen is not known.

The specimen was peripheral blood, collected on day 0 of AZD1222 vaccination. This chain uses TRBV3-1 (or the pseudogene TRBV3-2) with TRBJ2-4, with D unresolved. This TCR derives from an adult in good health. Written as DNA, the CDR3 is TGTGCCAGCAGCCAAGGTGCGGTAGCCAAAAACATTCAGTACTTC. Its protein is CASSQGAVAKNIQYF.